These T cell receptor beta chains were read from a single sample in a study of blood T cell repertoires in COVID-19. Data came from immunoSEQ multiplex PCR; TCRdb stores just in-frame clones and leaves some out. This sample has more than 150,000 clones, with approximately 84% found just once. The sequencing sample was made of peripheral blood. Receptor source: a young man with active or convalescent COVID-19. CDR3s include the opening cysteine and the closing phenylalanine or tryptophan. The D gene is left open where the match is weak. A clone size is listed for some rows: how often the clone was seen (once, few, many), or a class if it is expanded.

v_gene	d_gene	j_gene	abundance	CDR3nt	CDR3aa
TRBV28	.	TRBJ1-1	.	TGTGCCAGCAGTCCCCAGACAGGACACACTGAAGCTTTCTTT	CASSPQTGHTEAFF
TRBV4-1	TRBD1	TRBJ1-5	.	TGCGCCAGCAGCAACGGACAGGCCCAAAATCAGCCCCAGCATTTT	CASSNGQAQNQPQHF
TRBV6-5	TRBD1	TRBJ2-7	.	TGTGCCAGCACTCAACAGGGGGCAGGGGCTTACGAGCAGTACTTC	CASTQQGAGAYEQYF
TRBV6-5	TRBD1	TRBJ1-1	.	TGTGCCAGCAGACAAGACGACAGGGGGCCTGAAGCTTTCTTT	CASRQDDRGPEAFF
TRBV9	.	TRBJ2-7	once	TGTGCCAGCAGCAGTGGGGGGGGACATCGGGACTACGAGCAGTACTTC	CASSSGGGHRDYEQYF
TRBV10-1	TRBD1	TRBJ2-5	.	TGCGCCAGCAGTGACGGGCAGGGGGTCTTAACCCAGTACTTC	CASSDGQGVLTQYF
TRBV7-9	.	TRBJ2-3	.	TGTGCCAGCAGATCACAGGGAGTGGCAGATACGCAGTATTTT	CASRSQGVADTQYF
TRBV19	.	TRBJ2-7	.	TGTGCCAGTAGTACTGTCCCTAGATCTAGCGAGCAGTACTTC	CASSTVPRSSEQYF
TRBV13	TRBD2	TRBJ2-3	.	TGTGCCAGCAGCTTCTCCGGGACTAGCGGGAGTTGGGGCACAGATACGCAGTATTTT	CASSFSGTSGSWGTDTQYF
TRBV6-5	.	TRBJ2-7	.	TGTGCCACCACTCGCCGGACAGATCCGTACGAGCAGTACTTC	CATTRRTDPYEQYF
TRBV11-2	TRBD1	TRBJ2-7	few	TGTGCCAGCAGCTTACGACAGGGGTTACCCAGCGCCTTC	CASSLRQGLPSAF
TRBV7-9	.	TRBJ1-2	.	TGTGCCAGCACCCCTCTATCCGGGGAGTCCTATGGCTACACCTTC	CASTPLSGESYGYTF
TRBV3-1/TRBV3-2	.	TRBJ1-2	few	TGTGCCAGCAGCCAAGGGCTCCCAGGGACTAATAATGGCTACACCTTC	CASSQGLPGTNNGYTF
TRBV7-8	.	TRBJ2-6	few	TGTGCCAGCACCCTCTTTGAAGGGGTCGCCTCATACTCTGGGGCCAACGTCCTGACTTTC	CASTLFEGVASYSGANVLTF
TRBV27	.	TRBJ2-7	.	TGTGCCAGCAGATCTAGCGTCTCAAGATACGAGCAGTACTTC	CASRSSVSRYEQYF
TRBV27	TRBD1	TRBJ1-1	.	TGTGCCAGCAGTCGGCTCCGGACAGGAGTGAACACTGAAGCTTTCTTT	CASSRLRTGVNTEAFF
TRBV10-2	.	TRBJ1-5	.	TGCGCCAGCAGTCCGAACAGGGTACGGAATCAGCCCCAGCATTTT	CASSPNRVRNQPQHF
TRBV28	.	TRBJ1-6	medium-sized	TGTGCCAGCACTTTCAAGACAGAAGGGAATTCACCCCTCCACTTT	CASTFKTEGNSPLHF
TRBV12-3/TRBV12-4	.	TRBJ2-1	once	TGTGCCAGCAGTTTACGGCTAGCCGATGAGCAGTTCTTC	CASSLRLADEQFF
TRBV5-1	TRBD2	TRBJ2-4	.	TGCGCCAGCAGCTTCCTAGCGGGGAATGCCAAAAACATTCAGTACTTC	CASSFLAGNAKNIQYF
TRBV5-1	.	TRBJ1-5	.	TGCGCCAGCAGCCTGGACGGCAGGGTTAGCAATCAGCCCCAGCATTTT	CASSLDGRVSNQPQHF
TRBV5-1	TRBD1	TRBJ1-6	.	TGCGCCAGCAGCCTTCGACAGGGTGATTCACCCCTCCACTTT	CASSLRQGDSPLHF
TRBV12-3/TRBV12-4	.	TRBJ2-3	.	TGTGCCAGCAGTTTAGCCTCGGCAGATACGCAGTATTTT	CASSLASADTQYF
TRBV10-3	TRBD1	TRBJ1-4	.	TGTGCCATCAGTGAGCAGGGACAGGGATTGGAAAAACTGTTTTTT	CAISEQGQGLEKLFF
TRBV5-5	.	TRBJ1-1	.	TGTGCCAGCAGCTTTACAGGGACCGTCCTCACTGAAGCTTTCTTT	CASSFTGTVLTEAFF
TRBV19	TRBD1	TRBJ1-1	.	TGTGCCAGTAGCACTGGGACAGCCCAGAACACTGAAGCTTTCTTT	CASSTGTAQNTEAFF
TRBV10-2	.	TRBJ1-5	.	TGCGCCAGCAGTGCCAAAGGGGCAGGGAGGGGTCAGCCCCAGCATTTT	CASSAKGAGRGQPQHF
TRBV5-4	.	TRBJ2-7	.	TGTGCCAGCAGCTTGGGACACCTAGGGACATCCCAGAGAGGATACGAGCAGTACTTC	CASSLGHLGTSQRGYEQYF
TRBV28	.	TRBJ2-1	.	TGTGCCAGCAGTTTATGGAAGGACAGTGCCTACAATGAGCAGTTCTTC	CASSLWKDSAYNEQFF
TRBV6-4	TRBD2	TRBJ2-3	.	TGTGCCAGCAGCAGGACTAGCGCCGCCCCAGATACGCAGTATTTT	CASSRTSAAPDTQYF
TRBV29-1	TRBD1	TRBJ2-1	.	TGCAGCGTCGCAGGACAGGGTGGGGAGCAGTTCTTC	CSVAGQGGEQFF
TRBV3-1/TRBV3-2	TRBD2	TRBJ2-5	.	TGTGCCAGCAGCCAAGGCCTAGCGGGGGGGCGAGAGACCCAGTACTTC	CASSQGLAGGRETQYF
TRBV18	TRBD1	TRBJ2-7	.	TGTGCCAGCTCAGAACCGGGACAGGGGGCTCAAGAGCAGTACTTC	CASSEPGQGAQEQYF
TRBV7-9	TRBD1	TRBJ2-1	.	TGTGCCAGCAGCTTAAGACAGGGTATCAGGAATGAGCAGTTCTTC	CASSLRQGIRNEQFF
TRBV5-1	.	TRBJ2-3	.	TGCGCCAGCAGCTTGGACAGGGGGGGAACAGATACGCAGTATTTT	CASSLDRGGTDTQYF
TRBV7-9	.	TRBJ1-5	.	TGTGCCAGCAGCCGCGGGGGTCTCGGTCAGCCCCAGCATTTT	CASSRGGLGQPQHF
TRBV19	.	TRBJ1-5	.	TGTGCCAGTAGTACAGGGTATCAGCCCCAGCATTTT	CASSTGYQPQHF
TRBV6-5	TRBD1	TRBJ1-6	.	TGTGCCAGCAGATCCGACAGGGGCAATTCACCCCTCCACTTT	CASRSDRGNSPLHF
TRBV7-2	.	TRBJ2-7	few	TGTGCCAGCAGCTTAGGAGGTGGCTCCTACGAGCAGTACTTC	CASSLGGGSYEQYF
TRBV4-1	TRBD1	TRBJ2-5	.	TGCGCCAGCAGCCATCCGGGACAGCAAGAGACCCAGTACTTC	CASSHPGQQETQYF
TRBV18	.	TRBJ2-7	.	TGTGCCAGCTCACCACTTAGAAGCTACGAGCAGTACTTC	CASSPLRSYEQYF
TRBV10-3	.	TRBJ2-5	few	TGTGCCATCAGTGACTCGGGGAGGAGAGATCAAGAGACCCAGTACTTC	CAISDSGRRDQETQYF
TRBV3-1/TRBV3-2	.	TRBJ2-3	.	TGTGCCAGCAGACGTTCGGGGGGCACAGATACGCAGTATTTT	CASRRSGGTDTQYF
TRBV10-3	.	TRBJ2-7	.	TGTGCCATCAGTGTTGGACTGATCTACGAGCAGTACTTC	CAISVGLIYEQYF
TRBV7-3	.	TRBJ2-7	.	TGTGCCAGCAGCTTAAATCCTTTCTACGAGCAGTACTTC	CASSLNPFYEQYF
TRBV27	.	TRBJ1-1	few	TGTGCCAGCAGTTCAAACCTCGGGCGGGGACCTGAAGCTTTCTTT	CASSSNLGRGPEAFF
TRBV7-9	.	TRBJ2-3	.	TGTGCCAGCAACCCAGAGAGGTACACAGATACGCAGTATTTT	CASNPERYTDTQYF
TRBV6-5	TRBD2	TRBJ2-3	.	TGTGCTAGCGGACTAGCTAGGACAGATACGCAGTATTTT	CASGLARTDTQYF
TRBV2	.	TRBJ2-7	.	TGTGCCAGCAGTGAGGGCAGGGGTGTCTACGAGCAGTACTTC	CASSEGRGVYEQYF
TRBV12-5	.	TRBJ1-5	.	TGTGCTAGTGGTTCCGGGAGGAATCAGCCCCAGCATTTT	CASGSGRNQPQHF
TRBV19	.	TRBJ2-1	.	TGTGCCAGTAGTATAGCAGGACTGCGTAGAAATGAGCAGTTCTTC	CASSIAGLRRNEQFF
TRBV19	TRBD2	TRBJ2-7	.	TGTGCCAGTAGTATGGCGGGAGGGCCTGGGAGCTCCTACGAGCAGTACTTC	CASSMAGGPGSSYEQYF
TRBV11-3	TRBD2	TRBJ2-2	.	TGTGCCAGCAGCCCGGGACTAGCGGGGCGAGCCGGGGAGCTGTTTTTT	CASSPGLAGRAGELFF
TRBV18	TRBD2	TRBJ2-7	.	TGTGCCAGCTCACCACCGGGGACTAAAAGCTACGAGCAGTACTTC	CASSPPGTKSYEQYF